The T cell receptor (beta chain) under discussion was sequenced for a study of identifying expanded T cells in peripheral blood. As for this clone: Its antigen remains unidentified.

Germline CDR1 GTSNPN, CDR2 SVGIG (reference sequence). This CDR3 has 12 amino acids. V was pared by 2 bases and J by 7 bases, with 11 bases between. Study-wide findings and caveats: Two-week clone count variance significantly increased as total template count grew. Approximately 1.2 clones differed between technical replicates, versus roughly 16 and 20 over time.

Collection occurred without any documented infections or immune events in donors. The repertoire was sequenced with immunoSEQ multiplex PCR; TCRdb's copy has only in-frame clones and lacks some. The table records 100,000 to 150,000 clones, roughly 82% of them present only once. Sequencing was carried out using blood. This receptor was obtained from a person aged 18 to 75 in good health. The genes are TRBV30 and TRBJ1-1; D call uncertain. Here the CDR3 reads CAWSPSDSEAFF. The CDR3 bases are TGTGCCTGGAGTCCCAGTGATAGTGAAGCTTTCTTT.